This T cell receptor (beta chain) stems from a study of cytomegalovirus exposure and HLA in healthy donors. General observations from the study: Later on, an analysis found that several of the most significant clusters appeared to be linked to common viral pathogens, which included parvovirus B19. In terms of immune exposure information, only CMV serostatus was available. Near-uniform donor sequencing depth was presumed by presence/absence analyses.

Germline trimming cut 5 bases from V and 4 bases from J; bases unmatched to any gene: 6. Germline V gene lookup returns CDR1 GTSNPN and CDR2 SVGIG (reference sequence). CDR3 length: 14 residues. The PCR had 60 Vbeta and 13 Jbeta primers. Original analysis: In a later analysis, of some 80 million unique beta chains, roughly 9.9 million appeared in at least two donors. TCRdb keeps only in-frame clones here, not all; method: immunoSEQ multiplex PCR. The V and J calls and clone size are taken from that table; D and trimming were inferred from the DNA. The profile shows 150,000 to 200,000 clones, 80% to 85% of them singletons. Worth noting for this clone: Its antigen is unknown.

The origin of this receptor is a boy younger than 18 in good health and CMV-seronegative. Specimen: PBMCs. This sequence joins TRBV30 and TRBJ1-3, with 9 bases aligning to TRBD1. The CDR3 spells CAWGGQGSGNTIYF. The CDR3 nucleotides read TGTGCCTGGGGGGGACAGGGATCAGGAAACACCATATATTTT.